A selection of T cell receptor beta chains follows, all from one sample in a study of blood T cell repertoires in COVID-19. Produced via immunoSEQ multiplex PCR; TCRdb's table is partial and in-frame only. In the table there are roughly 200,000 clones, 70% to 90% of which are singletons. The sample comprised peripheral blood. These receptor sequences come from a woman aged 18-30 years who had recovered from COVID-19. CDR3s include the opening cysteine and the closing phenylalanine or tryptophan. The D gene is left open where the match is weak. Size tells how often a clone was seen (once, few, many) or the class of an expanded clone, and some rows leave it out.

CASSLGTSGRSQYF	TGTGCCAGCAGTTTAGGGACTAGCGGGAGGTCGCAGTATTTT	TRBV27	NA	TRBJ2-3	TRBD2
CASSLGGHTDTQYF	TGTGCCAGCAGCTTAGGAGGGCACACAGATACGCAGTATTTT	TRBV11-2	NA	TRBJ2-3	NA
CASSLETGGSYEQYF	TGTGCCAGCAGCTTAGAAACAGGGGGCTCCTACGAGCAGTACTTC	TRBV7-6	NA	TRBJ2-7	TRBD1
CATSRAGSGYEQYF	TGTGCCACCTCGAGGGCGGGGTCCGGCTACGAGCAGTACTTC	TRBV11-2	NA	TRBJ2-7	NA
CASSLKGARTEAFF	TGTGCCAGCAGTTTAAAGGGGGCGAGGACTGAAGCTTTCTTT	TRBV28	once	TRBJ1-1	TRBD1
CASSVARTAPNEKLFF	TGTGCCAGCAGCGTAGCTAGGACTGCTCCCAATGAAAAACTGTTTTTT	TRBV9	NA	TRBJ1-4	NA
CASSQLSGSSYNEQFF	TGCGCCAGCAGCCAACTGAGCGGGAGCTCATACAATGAGCAGTTCTTC	TRBV4-3	NA	TRBJ2-1	TRBD2
CASSLSPSYGETQYF	TGTGCCAGCAGTTTATCGCCAAGCTACGGGGAGACCCAGTACTTC	TRBV27	NA	TRBJ2-5	NA
CASSLGSWASRLNYNEQFF	TGTGCCAGCAGCTTAGGGTCCTGGGCGTCCAGACTAAACTACAATGAGCAGTTCTTC	TRBV13	few	TRBJ2-1	NA
CASRRTTGDEAFF	TGTGCCAGCAGGAGGACAACAGGGGATGAAGCTTTCTTT	TRBV6-5	NA	TRBJ1-1	TRBD1
CASSPSAGLAQGYGYTF	TGTGCCAGCTCACCATCGGCAGGTTTGGCTCAGGGCTATGGCTACACCTTC	TRBV18	NA	TRBJ1-2	NA
CASSFRSDTQYF	TGTGCCAGCAGCTTTCGGTCGGATACGCAGTATTTT	TRBV5-4	NA	TRBJ2-3	NA
CASSESGGRGQETQYF	TGTGCCAGCAGTGAAAGTGGCGGGAGGGGCCAAGAGACCCAGTACTTC	TRBV2	NA	TRBJ2-5	TRBD2
CASSVDGAEQYF	TGTGCCAGCAGCGTAGATGGGGCGGAGCAGTACTTC	TRBV9	NA	TRBJ2-7	NA
CASTLRGRDSTYEQYF	TGTGCCAGCACCCTACGGGGACGGGACAGCACCTACGAGCAGTACTTC	TRBV5-4	NA	TRBJ2-7	TRBD1
CASSIDQDLYSNQPQHF	TGTGCCAGTAGTATAGATCAGGACTTATATAGCAATCAGCCCCAGCATTTT	TRBV19	NA	TRBJ1-5	NA
CAISESPGVRTEAFF	TGTGCCATCAGTGAGTCTCCGGGGGTCAGGACTGAAGCTTTCTTT	TRBV10-3	NA	TRBJ1-1	NA
CASSQYGRGNGVGSPLHF	TGTGCCAGCAGCCAGTATGGCAGGGGGAATGGCGTTGGTTCACCCCTCCACTTT	TRBV3-1/TRBV3-2	NA	TRBJ1-6	TRBD1
CAAKREENEQFF	TGTGCCGCCAAGCGGGAGGAGAATGAGCAGTTCTTC	TRBV6-5	NA	TRBJ2-1	TRBD2
CASSRQGARGYTF	TGTGCCAGCAGTAGACAGGGGGCGCGTGGCTACACCTTC	TRBV28	NA	TRBJ1-2	TRBD1
CASSLAGTGGYGYTF	TGTGCCAGCAGCTTAGCCGGGACAGGGGGCTATGGCTACACCTTC	TRBV7-2	NA	TRBJ1-2	TRBD1
CASSQVLGTSLYNEQFF	TGCGCCAGCAGCCAAGTCCTCGGGACTAGCCTATACAATGAGCAGTTCTTC	TRBV4-1	NA	TRBJ2-1	TRBD2
CATKDRGLYGYTF	TGTGCCACCAAGGACAGGGGGCTTTATGGCTACACCTTC	TRBV19	NA	TRBJ1-2	TRBD1
CASSFRDRRRADTQYF	TGTGCCAGCAGCTTCAGGGACAGGCGAAGGGCAGATACGCAGTATTTT	TRBV11-2	once	TRBJ2-3	TRBD1